These 21 T cell receptor beta chains came from one sample sequenced in a study of control samples from healthy donors and cancer patients. The data were produced by immunoSEQ multiplex PCR, yet TCRdb's version contains in-frame clones alone and is incomplete. The data contain roughly 100,000 clones, about 91% of them seen just once; the ten biggest clones take up 2% to 3%. Material: blood. The receptors stem from a woman younger than 30 in good health.

The chain employs TRBV7-3 and TRBJ2-7; TRBD1 aligns across 7 bases. Per germline, CDR1 SGHTA and CDR2 FQGTGA. The CDR3 contains 15 residues. V lost 4 bases, J lost 3 bases, and 9 bases stayed unmatched. The CDR3 loop is CASSSGQMGSYEQYF. The DNA of the CDR3 is TGTGCCAGCAGCTCGGGACAGATGGGAAGCTACGAGCAGTACTTC.

V gene TRBV7-5 combines with J gene TRBJ2-7; the D segment call TRBD2 is taken from the table without a DNA check. TRBV7-5 has pseudogene status. This CDR3 contains 12 residues. In nucleotides, the CDR3 is TGTGTCAGAAGGAGGCAGTCCTACGAGCAGTACTTC. Protein: CVRRRQSYEQYF.

This chain joins TRBV15 and TRBJ1-2; D perhaps matches TRBD1 (5 bases). This CDR3 region has 17 residues. V lost 3 bases, J lost 4 bases, and 21 bases lay in between. Germline CDR1 is LNHNV and CDR2 is YYDKDF (reference sequence). CDR3 nucleotide sequence: TGTGCCACCAGCAGTCGATTCCGCGTGCAGGGCCTCTATGGCTACACCTTC. Amino acid sequence: CATSSRFRVQGLYGYTF.

The rearrangement links TRBV6-5 to TRBJ2-7, with D possibly matching TRBD1 (6 bases). The germline V gene has CDR1 MNHEY and CDR2 SVGAGI. V was cut by 6 bases and J by 4 bases, with 16 bases left in between. This CDR3 contains 14 residues. CDR3 residues: CASSPQGPSYEQYF. CDR3 nucleotide sequence: TGTGCCAGCAGCCCACAGGGACCGTCTTACGAGCAGTACTTC.

The chain is built from TRBV9 and TRBJ1-1; 9 nucleotides align to TRBD1. Germline CDR1 SGDLS, CDR2 YYNGEE. This CDR3 is 18 amino acids long. J was trimmed by 2 bases and V by 0 bases; bases with no gene match: 11. In DNA, the CDR3 is TGTGCCAGCAGCGTAGCTCCCGGGACAGGGAGGGTTAACACTGAAGCTTTCTTT. It yields the protein CASSVAPGTGRVNTEAFF.

The CDR3 spells CASSFTRVGYEQYF. CDR3 bases: TGTGCCAGCAGCTTTACCAGGGTGGGGTACGAGCAGTACTTC. This chain links TRBV7-9 with TRBJ2-7; tentatively, D is TRBD1 (5 bases). This CDR3 comprises 14 residues. CDR1 is SEHNR, CDR2 FQNEAQ, per germline (reference sequence). Trimming removed 3 bases from V and 4 bases from J, with 13 bases in between.

The CDR3 sequence is CASSLPNPYNEQFF. Written as DNA, the CDR3 is TGTGCCAGCAGCTTACCCAACCCCTACAATGAGCAGTTCTTC. The V call is TRBV5-4, the J call TRBJ2-1, with unresolved D. The germline CDR1 and CDR2 sequences are SGHNT and YYREEE (reference sequence). This CDR3 is 14 amino acids long. The V and J ends lost 2 bases and 2 bases respectively, with 8 bases between them.

This rearrangement joins TRBV25-1 to TRBJ2-1; D unresolved. CDR1 is MGHDK and CDR2 is SYGVNS in the germline V gene. Trimming removed 1 base from V and 6 bases from J, with 10 bases in between. This CDR3 is built from 14 residues. This CDR3 reads CASSESGTINEQFF. The CDR3 DNA follows: TGTGCCAGCAGTGAATCGGGTACCATCAATGAGCAGTTCTTC.

The genes are TRBV7-9 and TRBJ2-3; TRBD2 agrees at 9 bases. The CDR3 extends over 17 amino acids. The V gene end was trimmed by 5 bases and the J gene end by 4 bases; junction bases not matched to a gene: 13. Germline lookup yields CDR1 SEHNR and CDR2 FQNEAQ (reference sequence). CDR3 sequence: CASSPAGLAGRADTQYF. The CDR3 nucleotides read TGTGCCAGCAGCCCAGCTGGGCTAGCGGGGAGGGCAGATACGCAGTATTTT.

The chain recombines TRBV6-5 with TRBJ1-1; D is perhaps TRBD1 (6 bases). Trimming pared 3 bases from V and 4 bases from J, leaving 18 bases between. Germline CDR1 is MNHEY and CDR2 is SVGAGI. CDR3 length: 16 residues. CDR3 region: CASSYVQGIRGTEAFF. For the CDR3, the DNA is TGTGCCAGCAGTTATGTACAGGGTATAAGAGGCACTGAAGCTTTCTTT.

The chain couples TRBV6-5 to TRBJ2-7; unclear D gene. There are 13 residues in the CDR3. Germline-derived CDR1 and CDR2 are MNHEY and SVGAGI. V was cut by 2 bases and J by 2 bases, with 7 bases left in between. The CDR3 region has the DNA TGTGCCAGCAGTTACGCAGTTACCTACGAGCAGTACTTC. Encoded protein: CASSYAVTYEQYF.

This chain connects TRBV6-5 to TRBJ2-7, with D perhaps TRBD1 or TRBD2 (6 bases each). Per the germline V gene, CDR1 is MNHEY and CDR2 is SVGAGI. Trimming took off 3 bases at V and 2 bases at J, with 17 bases between the two ends. The CDR3 runs 16 residues. In DNA form, the CDR3 reads TGTGCCAGCAGTTATAAGGGGGGACAAGGGCCCTACGAGCAGTACTTC. Residues: CASSYKGGQGPYEQYF.

This chain joins TRBV9 and TRBJ2-1; TRBD2 might be the D (6 bases). CDR1 is SGDLS, CDR2 YYNGEE, per germline. CDR3 length: 18 residues. The V end was cut by 3 bases, the J end by 0 bases, with 19 bases between. The CDR3 DNA sequence: TGTGCCAGCAGCGCTCCGGGACTGACCTCGAACTCCTACAATGAGCAGTTCTTC. Translated, it gives CASSAPGLTSNSYNEQFF.

A single count supports this clone. The CDR3, as DNA: TGTGCCAGCAGCTTGGGGACTAGCAATGAGCAGTTCTTC. Translated, it gives CASSLGTSNEQFF. The rearrangement uses TRBV5-4 and TRBJ2-1, with 7 nucleotides matching TRBD2. Looked up from germline, CDR1 is SGHNT and CDR2 is YYREEE (reference sequence). V lost 0 bases to trimming and J lost 6 bases; unmatched junction nucleotides: 0. CDR3 length: 13 residues.

The chain employs TRBV5-1 and TRBJ2-1; perhaps D is TRBD1 or TRBD2 (6 bases each). Trimming left V 0 bases short and J 0 bases short, with 10 bases between. Germline assignment: CDR1 SGHRS and CDR2 YFSETQ. The CDR3 contains 16 residues. This chain's CDR3 is CASSLGGASSYNEQFF. In DNA, the CDR3 is TGCGCCAGCAGCTTGGGGGGGGCGAGCTCCTACAATGAGCAGTTCTTC.

This chain uses TRBV5-4 with TRBJ1-5; 8 positions match TRBD1. Germline-derived CDR1 and CDR2 are SGHNT and YYREEE (reference sequence). CDR3 length: 16 amino acids. J was trimmed by 1 base and V by 4 bases; bases with no gene match: 7. CDR3 in amino acids: CASSHRGEFSNQPQHF. In DNA, the CDR3 is TGTGCCAGCAGCCACAGGGGGGAATTCAGCAATCAGCCCCAGCATTTT.

The rearrangement uses TRBV6-4 and TRBJ2-6; TRBD1 matches 9 bases. The CDR3 has 18 residues. CDR1 and CDR2 from the germline V gene are MRHNA and SNTAGT. V lost 2 bases, J lost 0 bases, and 5 bases stayed unmatched. CDR3 nucleotide sequence: TGTGCCAGCAGTGACGGACAGGGGTCTTCCTCTGGGGCCAACGTCCTGACTTTC. Its translation: CASSDGQGSSSGANVLTF.

Concerning this clone: The sample contains more than one DNA sequence encoding this CDR3. The rearrangement joins TRBV10-2 to TRBJ2-5, with 7 nucleotides matching TRBD1. Germline CDR1 WSHSY, CDR2 SAAADI. The CDR3 extends over 12 amino acids. Losses at the gene ends were 6 bases for V and 4 bases for J; bases not matched to a gene: 2. CDR3 in DNA: TGCGCCAGCAGCAGACAGGGAGAGACCCAGTACTTC. This translates into CASSRQGETQYF.

The chain joins TRBV7-9 to TRBJ1-1, with D possibly TRBD1 on 5 matching bases. Trimming left V 4 bases short and J 1 base short, with 10 bases between. There are 14 residues in the CDR3. Germline loops: CDR1 SEHNR, CDR2 FQNEAQ (reference sequence). DNA of the CDR3: TGTGCCAGCAGCTCCGGGGCAGGGAACACTGAAGCTTTCTTT. Its translation is CASSSGAGNTEAFF.

The chain uses TRBV15 and TRBJ1-4; D is undetermined. Germline assignment: CDR1 LNHNV and CDR2 YYDKDF (reference sequence). The CDR3 is 14 residues long. V gave up 3 bases and J gave up 5 bases, with 10 bases separating them. This CDR3 reads CATSRAGLNEKLFF. CDR3 sequence (DNA): TGTGCCACCAGCAGGGCGGGATTGAATGAAAAACTGTTTTTT.

This chain joins TRBV5-8 and TRBJ1-6; 11 bases are shared with TRBD1. The CDR3 covers 16 residues. The germline V gene has CDR1 SGHTS and CDR2 YDEGEE. The V segment lost 9 bases and the J segment 9 bases; nucleotides outside the gene matches: 14. The DNA of the CDR3 is TGTGCCACCCAATTGAGAGGGACAGGGGGACGTTCACCCCTCCACTTT. Translated, it gives CATQLRGTGGRSPLHF.